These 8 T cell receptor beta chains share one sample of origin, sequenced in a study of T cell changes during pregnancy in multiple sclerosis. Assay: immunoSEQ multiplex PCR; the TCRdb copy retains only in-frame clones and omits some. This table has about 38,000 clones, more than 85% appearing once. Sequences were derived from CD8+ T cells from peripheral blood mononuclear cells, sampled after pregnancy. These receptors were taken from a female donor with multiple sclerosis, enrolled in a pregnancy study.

CDR3 residues: CASSQVPGLRETQYF. CDR3 sequence (DNA): TGCGCCAGCAGCCAAGTTCCGGGACTTCGGGAGACCCAGTACTTC. The J gene is TRBJ2-5, the V gene TRBV4-1; possibly TRBD2 for D (6 bases). The CDR3 covers 15 residues. Trimming removed 1 base at V and 5 bases at J, with 14 bases between. Per the germline V gene, CDR1 is MGHRA and CDR2 is YSYEKL.

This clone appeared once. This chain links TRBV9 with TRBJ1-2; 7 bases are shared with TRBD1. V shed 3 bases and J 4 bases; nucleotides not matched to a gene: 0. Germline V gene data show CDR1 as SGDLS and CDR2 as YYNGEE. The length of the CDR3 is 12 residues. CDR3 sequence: CASSGQGYGYTF. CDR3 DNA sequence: TGTGCCAGCAGCGGACAGGGCTATGGCTACACCTTC.

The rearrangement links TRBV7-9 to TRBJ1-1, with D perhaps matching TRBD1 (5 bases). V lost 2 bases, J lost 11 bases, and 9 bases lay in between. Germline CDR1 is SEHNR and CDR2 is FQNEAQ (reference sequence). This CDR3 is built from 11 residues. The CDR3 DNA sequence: TGTGCCAGCAGCTTATCCCCAGGGGCTTTCTTT. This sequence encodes CASSLSPGAFF. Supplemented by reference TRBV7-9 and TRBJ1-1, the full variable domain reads DTGVSQNPRHKITKRGQNVTFRCDPISEHNRLYWYRQTLGQGPEFLTYFQNEAQLEKSRLLSDRFSAERPKGSFSTLEIQRTEQGDSAMYLCASSLSPGAFFGQGTRLTVV.

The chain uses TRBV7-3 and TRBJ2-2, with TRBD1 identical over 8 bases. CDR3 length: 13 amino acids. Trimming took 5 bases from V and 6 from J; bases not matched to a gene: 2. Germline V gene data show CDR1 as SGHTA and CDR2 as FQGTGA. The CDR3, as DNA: TGTGCCAGCAGCCTGACAGGGGCCGGGGAGCTGTTTTTT. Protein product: CASSLTGAGELFF.

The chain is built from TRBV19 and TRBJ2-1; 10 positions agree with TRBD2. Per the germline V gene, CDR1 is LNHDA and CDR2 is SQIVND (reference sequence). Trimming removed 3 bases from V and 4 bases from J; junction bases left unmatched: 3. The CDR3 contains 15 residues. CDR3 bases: TGTGCCAGTAGTATTAGCGGGGGGTTGTACAATGAGCAGTTCTTC. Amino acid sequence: CASSISGGLYNEQFF. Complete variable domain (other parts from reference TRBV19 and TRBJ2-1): DGGITQSPKYLFRKEGQNVTLSCEQNLNHDAMYWYRQDPGQGLRLIYYSQIVNDFQKGDIAEGYSVSREKKESFPLTVTSAQKNPTAFYLCASSISGGLYNEQFFGPGTRLTVL.

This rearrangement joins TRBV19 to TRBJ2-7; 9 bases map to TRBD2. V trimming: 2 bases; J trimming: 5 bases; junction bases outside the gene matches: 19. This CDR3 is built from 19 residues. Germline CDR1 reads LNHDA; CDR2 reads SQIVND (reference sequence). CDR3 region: CASSIRVDSGRFSGNEQYF. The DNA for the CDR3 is TGTGCCAGTAGTATAAGGGTCGATAGCGGGAGATTCAGTGGAAACGAGCAGTACTTC.

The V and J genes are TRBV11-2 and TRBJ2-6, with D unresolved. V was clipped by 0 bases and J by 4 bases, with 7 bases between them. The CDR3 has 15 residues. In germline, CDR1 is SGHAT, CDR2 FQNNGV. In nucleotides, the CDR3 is TGTGCCAGCAGCTTAGAAGCAAAGGGGGCCAACGTCCTGACTTTC. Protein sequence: CASSLEAKGANVLTF.

The CDR3 DNA sequence: TGCGCCAGCAGCCAGTGGACAGGGAAGGGCGAGCAGTACTTC. Its translation: CASSQWTGKGEQYF. This rearrangement joins TRBV5-1 to TRBJ2-7; 8 nucleotides agree with TRBD1. Germline CDR1 reads SGHRS; CDR2 reads YFSETQ. The CDR3 consists of 14 residues. V dropped 4 bases and J dropped 6; count of bases not matched to a gene: 9.